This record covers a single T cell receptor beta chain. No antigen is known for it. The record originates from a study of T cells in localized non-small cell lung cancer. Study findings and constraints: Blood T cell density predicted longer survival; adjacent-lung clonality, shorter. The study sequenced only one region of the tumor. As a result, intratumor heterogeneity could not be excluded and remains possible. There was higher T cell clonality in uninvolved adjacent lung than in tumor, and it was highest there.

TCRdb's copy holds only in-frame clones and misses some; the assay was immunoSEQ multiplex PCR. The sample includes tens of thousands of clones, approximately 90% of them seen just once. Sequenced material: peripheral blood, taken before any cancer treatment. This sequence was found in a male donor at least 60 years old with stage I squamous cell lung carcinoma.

CDR3 protein: CASSIGNSYGYTF. Written as DNA, the CDR3 is TGTGCCAGTAGTATAGGTAACAGCTATGGCTACACCTTC. The chain uses TRBV19 and TRBJ1-2, with D hard to call. This CDR3 has 13 amino acids. V lost 1 base to trimming and J lost 4 bases, with 7 bases between them. From germline, CDR1 is LNHDA and CDR2 SQIVND (reference sequence).